One and the same sample provided the 28 T cell receptor beta chains below, sequenced in a study of technical replicates of blood from a few donors. The data were produced by immunoSEQ multiplex PCR, yet TCRdb's version contains in-frame clones alone and is incomplete. The table includes about 13,000 clones, 80% to 90% detected once. Material for sequencing was PBMCs. The receptors originated from a human donor in good health.

V is TRBV7-3 and J is TRBJ2-1, with TRBD2 as a possible D gene (7 bases). CDR3 size: 13 residues. Germline assignment: CDR1 SGHTA and CDR2 FQGTGA. V was trimmed by 5 bases and J by 7 bases, leaving 12 bases between them. CDR3 sequence (DNA): TGTGCCAGCAGCCTACAGGGAGGGAATGAGCAGTTCTTC. Residues: CASSLQGGNEQFF.

The CDR3 DNA sequence: TGTGCCAGCACCGCGGCCGGAGAAAAACTGTTTTTT. Protein: CASTAAGEKLFF. V usage is TRBV13 and J usage is TRBJ1-4; no firm D call. V was cut by 7 bases and J by 8 bases, with 11 bases left in between. CDR3 length equals 12 residues. CDR1 is PRHDT and CDR2 is FYEKMQ in the germline V gene (reference sequence).

The chain uses TRBV2 and TRBJ1-5; D is ambiguous. Germline-derived CDR1 and CDR2 are SNHLY and FYNNEI. The CDR3 has 14 amino acids. V lost 6 bases to trimming and J lost 0 bases, with 9 bases between them. The DNA of the CDR3 is TGTGCCAGCAGCGCAGGAGGTAGCAATCAGCCCCAGCATTTT. This encodes CASSAGGSNQPQHF.

The rearrangement joins TRBV19 to TRBJ2-1; the match to TRBD1 covers 7 bases. Germline CDR1 LNHDA, CDR2 SQIVND (reference sequence). V was clipped by 4 bases and J by 4 bases; unmatched bases: 1. CDR3 length: 13 residues. The DNA for the CDR3 is TGTGCCAGTAGTACGGGACAGTACAATGAGCAGTTCTTC. It encodes CASSTGQYNEQFF.

Only one count was recorded for this clone. This chain uses TRBV7-9 with TRBJ1-2, with a possible D match to TRBD1 (6 bases). V was trimmed by 1 base and J by 14 bases, leaving 17 bases between them. This CDR3 has 13 residues. Per the germline V gene, CDR1 is SEHNR and CDR2 is FQNEAQ (reference sequence). CDR3 protein: CASSLVNGGAETF. The CDR3 nucleotides read TGTGCCAGCAGCTTAGTCAATGGGGGCGCCGAGACCTTC.

The CDR3 spells CASRLRAGVGTGELFF. In DNA, the CDR3 is TGTGCCAGCAGGTTGCGAGCGGGAGTGGGTACCGGGGAGCTGTTTTTT. The chain links TRBV5-4 to TRBJ2-2; 8 positions agree with TRBD2. Germline V gene sequence: CDR1 SGHNT, CDR2 YYREEE (reference sequence). Trimming removed 5 bases from V and 5 bases from J; junction bases left unmatched: 11. CDR3 length equals 16 residues.

With respect to this clone: Other nucleotide sequences in the sample specify the same CDR3. V usage is TRBV5-1 and J usage is TRBJ2-1; 10 nucleotides agree with TRBD2. The CDR3 extends over 14 amino acids. The trim removed 3 bases at V and 4 bases at J, leaving 1 base unmatched. Germline assignment: CDR1 SGHRS and CDR2 YFSETQ. The CDR3 DNA reads as TGCGCCAGCAGCTCAGCGGGAGGGTACAATGAGCAGTTCTTC. Its protein product is CASSSAGGYNEQFF.

This clone showed up just once. The CDR3 sequence: CASSNGDRNNEQFF. The CDR3 nucleotides are TGTGCCAGCAGCAATGGGGACAGGAACAATGAGCAGTTCTTC. This chain links TRBV6-6 with TRBJ2-1; 8 bases fit TRBD1. Germline V gene data show CDR1 as MNHNY and CDR2 as SVGAGI (reference sequence). The CDR3 has 14 amino acids. The V gene end was trimmed by 6 bases and the J gene end by 5 bases; junction bases not matched to a gene: 6.

The chain is built from TRBV5-1 and TRBJ2-5; 7 nucleotides agree with TRBD1. Per the germline V gene, CDR1 is SGHRS and CDR2 is YFSETQ. This CDR3 is 13 amino acids long. V lost 7 bases to trimming and J lost 5 bases; unmatched junction nucleotides: 8. CDR3 in DNA: TGCGCCAGCGAGAAAGGGGGCGGTGAGACCCAGTACTTC. This gives the protein CASEKGGGETQYF.

This clone was observed a single time. This sequence joins TRBV6-5 and TRBJ2-7, with D unclear. The CDR3 length is 15 residues. Germline assignment: CDR1 MNHEY and CDR2 SVGAGI. Trimming removed 2 bases from V and 2 bases from J, with 13 bases in between. The CDR3 sequence: CASSYVFGGAYEQYF. As DNA, the CDR3 is TGTGCCAGCAGTTACGTCTTCGGCGGAGCCTACGAGCAGTACTTC.

This chain joins TRBV10-3 and TRBJ1-1; D not certain. CDR3 length equals 16 residues. Germline lookup yields CDR1 ENHRY and CDR2 SYGVKD. The V gene lost 0 bases and the J gene lost 7 bases, with 18 bases spanning the gap. CDR3 coding DNA: TGTGCCATCAGTGAGTCGACGGCTGGAGCCGGCCGTGAAGCTTTCTTT. Protein: CAISESTAGAGREAFF.

The CDR3 is CASSVGQSGNQPQHF. DNA for the CDR3: TGTGCCAGCAGCGTAGGACAGTCCGGCAATCAGCCCCAGCATTTT. The V and J genes are TRBV2 and TRBJ1-5; the D gene is possibly TRBD1 (6 bases). Trimming cost V 6 bases and J 2 bases, with 14 bases left between them. CDR1 is SNHLY, CDR2 FYNNEI, per germline. The CDR3 is 15 residues long.

The rearrangement uses TRBV25-1 and TRBJ2-2; 10 bases fit TRBD1. Unmatched junction bases numbered 11, after V lost 8 bases and J lost 5 bases. This CDR3 contains 16 residues. Germline CDR1 and CDR2: MGHDK and SYGVNS. CDR3 DNA sequence: TGTGCCAGCTCACCCGTGGGGACAGGGGTAACCGGGGAGCTGTTTTTT. Translated, it gives CASSPVGTGVTGELFF.

The chain links TRBV27 to TRBJ1-1; possibly TRBD1 for D (5 bases). The CDR3 length is 15 residues. Germline V gene lookup returns CDR1 MNHEY and CDR2 SMNVEV (reference sequence). Trimming pared 7 bases from V and 4 bases from J, leaving 19 bases between. CDR3 in DNA: TGTGCCAGCAAAAAAGGCCAAGGGGCCGGCACTGAAGCTTTCTTT. Translating it yields CASKKGQGAGTEAFF.

J is TRBJ2-7 and V is TRBV5-1; 8 bases align to TRBD1. The germline gives CDR1 SGHRS, CDR2 YFSETQ. This CDR3 has 15 residues. The V segment lost 5 bases and the J segment 3 bases; nucleotides outside the gene matches: 10. CDR3 residues: CASSRLPGGGYEQYF. The CDR3 coding sequence is TGCGCCAGCAGTCGACTCCCAGGGGGCGGCTACGAGCAGTACTTC.

The J gene is TRBJ1-3, the V gene TRBV27; 7 positions agree with TRBD1. The germline CDR1 and CDR2 sequences are MNHEY and SMNVEV (reference sequence). The J segment lost 3 bases and the V segment lost 5 bases, leaving 7 bases of the junction unmatched. The CDR3 sequence is 15 residues long. The CDR3 coding sequence is TGTGCCAGCAGTCCCCGGACAGGCGATGGAAACACCATATATTTT. Translated: CASSPRTGDGNTIYF.

The V gene is TRBV6-5, the J gene TRBJ2-1; 7 bases agree with TRBD2. CDR3 size: 15 residues. Germline V gives CDR1 MNHEY, CDR2 SVGAGI. V lost 5 bases and J lost 4; bases outside the gene matches: 8. The CDR3 protein is CASSTTTSRYNEQFF. CDR3 in DNA: TGTGCCAGCAGTACAACGACTAGCAGGTACAATGAGCAGTTCTTC.

The V and J genes are TRBV7-2 and TRBJ2-5; 9 bases are shared with TRBD2. The V gene's germline CDR1 is SGHTA and CDR2 FQGNSA. With V trimmed by 5 bases and J by 5 bases, 9 bases remained unmatched. The CDR3 has 15 residues. The CDR3 sequence is CASSTSGTSRETQYF. The CDR3 DNA sequence: TGTGCCAGCAGCACGTCCGGGACTAGCCGCGAGACCCAGTACTTC.

CDR3 coding DNA: TGTGCCAGCAGCTACCGGGACAGGGGTCATGAGCAGTTCTTC. It is translated as CASSYRDRGHEQFF. The V and J genes are TRBV13 and TRBJ2-1; 10 bases agree with TRBD1. The CDR3 spans 14 residues. Per the germline V gene, CDR1 is PRHDT and CDR2 is FYEKMQ (reference sequence). V lost 4 bases, J lost 8 bases, and 5 bases stayed unmatched.

This clone showed up just once. The rearrangement links TRBV14 to TRBJ2-5; tentative D call: TRBD1 (6 bases). This CDR3 contains 15 residues. The ends were cut back, 10 bases at V and 2 bases at J, with 20 bases in the middle. From germline, CDR1 is SGHDN and CDR2 FVKESK. Here the CDR3 reads CATGPQEQGQETQYF. Here the CDR3 DNA reads TGTGCCACAGGACCCCAAGAACAGGGTCAAGAGACCCAGTACTTC.

DNA for the CDR3: TGTGCCAGCAGCTTAATTGGAGCGAACTCCTACAATGAGCAGTTCTTC. It is translated as CASSLIGANSYNEQFF. V usage is TRBV7-2 and J usage is TRBJ2-1; no clear D. CDR3 length: 16 residues. The germline V gene has CDR1 SGHTA and CDR2 FQGNSA. Trimming took 2 bases from V and 0 from J, leaving 11 bases between them. The full variable domain, rest sourced from reference TRBV7-2 and TRBJ2-1, is GAGVSQSPSNKVTEKGKDVELRCDPISGHTALYWYRQSLGQGLEFLIYFQGNSAPDKSGLPSDRFSAERTGGSVSTLTIQRTQQEDSAVYLCASSLIGANSYNEQFFGPGTRLTVL.

The chain couples TRBV20-1 to TRBJ2-5; no clear D gene. The V and J ends lost 0 bases and 5 bases respectively, with 4 bases between them. The CDR3 spans 11 residues. CDR1 DFQATT and CDR2 SNEGSKA come from the germline V gene (reference sequence). The CDR3, as DNA: TGCAGTGCTAGAGATATCGAGACCCAGTACTTC. Translating gives CSARDIETQYF.

For the CDR3, the DNA is TGTGCCAGCAGCTTAGACCGGACTAGCGGGAGGGCCAATGAGCAGTTCTTC. It codes for CASSLDRTSGRANEQFF. V and J are TRBV7-6 and TRBJ2-1, with TRBD2 matching over 15 bases. Unmatched junction bases numbered 4, after V lost 1 base and J lost 6 bases. The CDR3 covers 17 residues. Per germline, CDR1 SGHVS and CDR2 FNYEAQ.

This clone has only a few counts. The chain combines TRBV10-2 with TRBJ2-1, with TRBD2 matching over 12 bases. Germline V lookup: CDR1 WSHSY, CDR2 SAAADI. Trimming cost V 2 bases and J 8 bases; bases outside gene matches: 4. This CDR3 contains 15 residues. The CDR3 sequence: CASSEETSGSDEQFF. In nucleotides, the CDR3 is TGCGCCAGCAGTGAGGAGACTAGCGGGAGTGATGAGCAGTTCTTC.

V gene TRBV9 combines with J gene TRBJ2-7; 13 positions match TRBD2. The trim removed 3 bases at V and 4 bases at J, leaving 1 base unmatched. The CDR3 runs 14 residues. Germline assignment: CDR1 SGDLS and CDR2 YYNGEE. CDR3 sequence: CASSALAGGYEQYF. Here the CDR3 DNA reads TGTGCCAGCAGCGCACTAGCGGGAGGGTACGAGCAGTACTTC.

The chain joins TRBV7-9 to TRBJ2-2; tentative D call: TRBD1 (5 bases). The CDR3 consists of 17 residues. The germline V gene encodes CDR1 SEHNR and CDR2 FQNEAQ (reference sequence). Trimming took off 3 bases at V and 4 bases at J, with 18 bases between the two ends. The CDR3 loop reads CASSFSGLQVGTGELFF. Here the CDR3 DNA reads TGTGCCAGCAGCTTTTCAGGGCTACAGGTTGGCACCGGGGAGCTGTTTTTT.

The chain combines TRBV9 with TRBJ2-5; the match to TRBD2 covers 12 bases. Trimming took 3 bases from V and 3 from J; bases not matched to a gene: 3. This CDR3 is 15 amino acids long. The germline V gene has CDR1 SGDLS and CDR2 YYNGEE. CDR3 loop: CASSASGREKETQYF. The CDR3 DNA sequence: TGTGCCAGCAGCGCTAGCGGGAGGGAGAAAGAGACCCAGTACTTC.

CDR3 sequence (DNA): TGTGCCACCAGCAGAGATTTTCGGGGCTACGAGCAGTACTTC. This translates into CATSRDFRGYEQYF. This chain joins TRBV15 and TRBJ2-7; the D gene is possibly TRBD2 (5 bases). V lost 0 bases and J lost 3, with 9 bases in between. CDR1 is LNHNV, CDR2 YYDKDF, per germline (reference sequence). The CDR3 totals 14 residues.